This T cell receptor (beta chain) was documented in a study of blood T cell repertoires in COVID-19. The overall study: Whether acute or convalescent, the COVID-19 samples came from the United States, Italy and Spain.

The CDR3 spans 15 residues. Losses at the gene ends were 4 bases for V and 2 bases for J; bases not matched to a gene: 2. Germline-derived CDR1 and CDR2 are SGHKS and YYEKEE (reference sequence). In its sample, this clone was seen once. Here immunoSEQ multiplex PCR was the method, and the copy in TCRdb shows in-frame clones only, minus some. The table lists around 310,000 clones, about 90% of them singletons. The clonotype comes from a man younger than 45 who had recovered from COVID-19. The chain combines TRBV5-5 with TRBJ2-5, with TRBD2 matching over 13 bases. Material: PBMCs or T cells enriched from blood (not recorded which). CDR3 residues: CASSGTSGAQETQYF. In DNA, the CDR3 is TGTGCCAGCAGCGGGACTAGCGGGGCTCAAGAGACCCAGTACTTC.